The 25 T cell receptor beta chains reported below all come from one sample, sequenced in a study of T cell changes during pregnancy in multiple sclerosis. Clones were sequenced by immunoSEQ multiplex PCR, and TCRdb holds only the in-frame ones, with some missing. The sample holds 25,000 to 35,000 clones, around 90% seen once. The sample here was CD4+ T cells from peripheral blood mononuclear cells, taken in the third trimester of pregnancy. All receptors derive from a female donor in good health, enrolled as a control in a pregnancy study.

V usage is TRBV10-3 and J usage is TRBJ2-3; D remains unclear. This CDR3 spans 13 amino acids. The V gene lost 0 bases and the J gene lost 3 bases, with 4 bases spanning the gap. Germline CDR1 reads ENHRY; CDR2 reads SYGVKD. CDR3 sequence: CAISESETDTQYF. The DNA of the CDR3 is TGTGCCATCAGTGAGTCGGAGACAGATACGCAGTATTTT.

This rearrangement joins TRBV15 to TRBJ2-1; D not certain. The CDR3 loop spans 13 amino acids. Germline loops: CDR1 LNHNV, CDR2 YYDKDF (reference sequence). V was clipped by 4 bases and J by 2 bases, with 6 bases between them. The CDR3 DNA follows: TGTGCCACCAGCACCCTCCCCTACAATGAGCAGTTCTTC. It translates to CATSTLPYNEQFF.

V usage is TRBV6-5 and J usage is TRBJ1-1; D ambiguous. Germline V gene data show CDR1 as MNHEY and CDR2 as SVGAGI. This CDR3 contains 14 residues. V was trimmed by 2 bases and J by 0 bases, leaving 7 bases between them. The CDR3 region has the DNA TGTGCCAGCAGTTACGCAGGAATGAACACTGAAGCTTTCTTT. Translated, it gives CASSYAGMNTEAFF.

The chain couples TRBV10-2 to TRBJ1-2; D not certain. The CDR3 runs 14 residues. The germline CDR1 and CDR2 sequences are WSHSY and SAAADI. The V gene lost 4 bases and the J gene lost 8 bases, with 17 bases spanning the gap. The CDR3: CASSGAENLRGYTF. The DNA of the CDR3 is TGCGCCAGCAGTGGTGCGGAGAATCTTAGGGGCTACACCTTC.

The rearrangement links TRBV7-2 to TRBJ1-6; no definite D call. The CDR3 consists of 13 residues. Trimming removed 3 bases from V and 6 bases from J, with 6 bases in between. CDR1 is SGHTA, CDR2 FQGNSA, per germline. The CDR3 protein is CASSFSGNSPLHF. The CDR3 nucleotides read TGTGCCAGCAGCTTCTCCGGTAATTCACCCCTCCACTTT.

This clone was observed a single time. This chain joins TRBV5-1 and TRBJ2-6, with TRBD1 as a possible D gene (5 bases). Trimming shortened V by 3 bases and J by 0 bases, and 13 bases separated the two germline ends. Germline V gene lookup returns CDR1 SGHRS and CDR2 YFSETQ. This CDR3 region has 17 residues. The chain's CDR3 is CASSYDSVGSGANVLTF. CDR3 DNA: TGCGCCAGCAGCTACGACAGCGTTGGCTCTGGGGCCAACGTCCTGACTTTC. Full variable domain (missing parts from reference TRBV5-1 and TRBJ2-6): KAGVTQTPRYLIKTRGQQVTLSCSPISGHRSVSWYQQTPGQGLQFLFEYFSETQRNKGNFPGRFSGRQFSNSRSEMNVSTLELGDSALYLCASSYDSVGSGANVLTFGAGSRLTVL.

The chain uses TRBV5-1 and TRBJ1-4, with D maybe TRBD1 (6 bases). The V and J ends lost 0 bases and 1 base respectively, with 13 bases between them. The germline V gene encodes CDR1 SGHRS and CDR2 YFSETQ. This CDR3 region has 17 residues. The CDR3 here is CASSLGGGGRTNEKLFF. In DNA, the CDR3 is TGCGCCAGCAGCTTGGGAGGTGGGGGCAGAACTAATGAAAAACTGTTTTTT.

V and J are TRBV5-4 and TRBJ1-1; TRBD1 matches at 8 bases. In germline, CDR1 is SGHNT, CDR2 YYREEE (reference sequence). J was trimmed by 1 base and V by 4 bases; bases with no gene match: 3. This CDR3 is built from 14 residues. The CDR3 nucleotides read TGTGCCAGCAGCCAGGACAGGGCGAACACTGAAGCTTTCTTT. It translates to CASSQDRANTEAFF.

DNA for the CDR3: TGTGCCAGCAGCTTGAGGACAGGGGTTGGCACAGATACGCAGTATTTT. It is translated as CASSLRTGVGTDTQYF. V gene TRBV5-5 combines with J gene TRBJ2-3, with 9 bases identical to TRBD1. This CDR3 has 16 amino acids. Germline V CDR1 and CDR2: SGHKS, YYEKEE (reference sequence). J was trimmed by 1 base and V by 1 base; bases with no gene match: 4.

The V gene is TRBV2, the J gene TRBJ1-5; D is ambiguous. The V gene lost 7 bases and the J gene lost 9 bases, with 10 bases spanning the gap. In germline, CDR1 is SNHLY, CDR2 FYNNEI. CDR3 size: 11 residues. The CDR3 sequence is CASTGGGPQHF. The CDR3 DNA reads TGTGCCAGCACCGGAGGTGGGCCCCAGCATTTT.

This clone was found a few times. The CDR3 DNA reads TGTGCCAGCAGCCCAAGCGGGTTCGGCACCGGGGAGCTGTTTTTT. This encodes CASSPSGFGTGELFF. V usage is TRBV11-3 and J usage is TRBJ2-2, with TRBD2 as a possible D gene (6 bases). Trimming left V 5 bases short and J 4 bases short, with 14 bases between. Germline V gives CDR1 SGHNT, CDR2 YENEEA. CDR3 size: 15 residues.

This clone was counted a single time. The CDR3 DNA reads TGTGCCAGCTCACCTCCTGGGACAGGTGGGACTGAAGCTTTCTTT. As protein: CASSPPGTGGTEAFF. J is TRBJ1-1 and V is TRBV18; 8 positions match TRBD1. Losses at the gene ends were 3 bases for V and 5 bases for J; bases not matched to a gene: 8. The CDR3 is made up of 15 amino acids. In germline, CDR1 is KGHSH, CDR2 LQKENI.

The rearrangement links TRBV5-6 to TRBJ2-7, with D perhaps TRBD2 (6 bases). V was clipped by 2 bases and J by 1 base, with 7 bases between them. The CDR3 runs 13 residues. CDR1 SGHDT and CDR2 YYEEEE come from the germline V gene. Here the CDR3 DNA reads TGTGCCAGCAGCTTCGGGGGATCCTACGAGCAGTACTTC. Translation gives CASSFGGSYEQYF.

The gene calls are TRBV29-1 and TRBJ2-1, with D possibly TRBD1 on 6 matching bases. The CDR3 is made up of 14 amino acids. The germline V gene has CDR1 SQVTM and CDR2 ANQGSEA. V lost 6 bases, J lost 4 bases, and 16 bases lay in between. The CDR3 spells CSVVTGTLYNEQFF. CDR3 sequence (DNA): TGCAGCGTCGTTACCGGGACACTTTACAATGAGCAGTTCTTC.

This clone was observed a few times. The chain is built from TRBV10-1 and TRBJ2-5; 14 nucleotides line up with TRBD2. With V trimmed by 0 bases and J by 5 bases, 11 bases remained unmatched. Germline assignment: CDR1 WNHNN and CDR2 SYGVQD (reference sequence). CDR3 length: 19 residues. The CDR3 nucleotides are TGCGCCAGCAGTGAGTCAGGGACTAGCGGGAGCGCGGCTAAGGAGACCCAGTACTTC. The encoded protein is CASSESGTSGSAAKETQYF.

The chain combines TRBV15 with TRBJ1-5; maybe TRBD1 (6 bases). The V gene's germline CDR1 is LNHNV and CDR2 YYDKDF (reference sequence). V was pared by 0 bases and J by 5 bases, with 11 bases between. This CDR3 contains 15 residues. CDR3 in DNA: TGTGCCACCAGCAGAGATCAGAACAGGGATCAGCCCCAGCATTTT. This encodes CATSRDQNRDQPQHF. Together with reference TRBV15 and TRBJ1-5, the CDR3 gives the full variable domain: DAMVIQNPRYQVTQFGKPVTLSCSQTLNHNVMYWYQQKSSQAPKLLFHYYDKDFNNEADTPDNFQSRRPNTSFCFLDIRSPGLGDTAMYLCATSRDQNRDQPQHFGDGTRLSIL.

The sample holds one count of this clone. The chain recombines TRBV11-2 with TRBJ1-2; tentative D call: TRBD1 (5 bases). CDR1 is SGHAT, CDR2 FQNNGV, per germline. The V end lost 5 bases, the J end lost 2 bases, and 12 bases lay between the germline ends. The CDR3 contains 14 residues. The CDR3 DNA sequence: TGTGCCAGCAGCGAAGGGGCTCTCAACTATGGCTACACCTTC. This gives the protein CASSEGALNYGYTF.

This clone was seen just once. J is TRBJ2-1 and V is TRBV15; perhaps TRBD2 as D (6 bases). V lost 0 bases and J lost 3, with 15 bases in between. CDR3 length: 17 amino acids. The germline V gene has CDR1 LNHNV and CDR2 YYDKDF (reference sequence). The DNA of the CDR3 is TGTGCCACCAGCAGAGATAAAGTGGGGGGACTCTACAATGAGCAGTTCTTC. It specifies CATSRDKVGGLYNEQFF.

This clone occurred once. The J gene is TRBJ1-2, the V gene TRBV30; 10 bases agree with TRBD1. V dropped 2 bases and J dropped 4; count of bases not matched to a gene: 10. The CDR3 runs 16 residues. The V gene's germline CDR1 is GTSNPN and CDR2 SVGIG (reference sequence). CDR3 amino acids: CAWSRQGAYRLYGYTF. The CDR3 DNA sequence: TGTGCCTGGAGTCGACAGGGGGCCTATCGACTCTATGGCTACACCTTC.

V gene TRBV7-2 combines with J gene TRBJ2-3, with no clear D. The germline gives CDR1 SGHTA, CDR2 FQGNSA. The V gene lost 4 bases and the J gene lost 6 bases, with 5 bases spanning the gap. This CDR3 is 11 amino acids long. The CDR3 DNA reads TGTGCCAGCAGCTATCCGGATACGCAGTATTTT. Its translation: CASSYPDTQYF.

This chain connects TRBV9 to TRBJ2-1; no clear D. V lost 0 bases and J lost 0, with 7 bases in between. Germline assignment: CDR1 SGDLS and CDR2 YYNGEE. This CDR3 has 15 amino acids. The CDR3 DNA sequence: TGTGCCAGCAGCGTAGATCTAGACTCCTACAATGAGCAGTTCTTC. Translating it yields CASSVDLDSYNEQFF.

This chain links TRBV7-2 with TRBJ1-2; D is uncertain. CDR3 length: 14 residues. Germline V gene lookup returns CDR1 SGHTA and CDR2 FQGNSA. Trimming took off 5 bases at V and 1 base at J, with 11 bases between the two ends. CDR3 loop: CASSPNSYNYGYTF. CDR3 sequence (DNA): TGTGCCAGCAGCCCCAACTCTTATAACTATGGCTACACCTTC.

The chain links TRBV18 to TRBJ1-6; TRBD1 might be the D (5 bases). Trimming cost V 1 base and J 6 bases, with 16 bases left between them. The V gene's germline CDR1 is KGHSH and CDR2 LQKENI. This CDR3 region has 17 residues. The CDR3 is CASSPLARAQTNSPLHF. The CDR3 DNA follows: TGTGCCAGCTCACCACTCGCCAGGGCACAGACTAATTCACCCCTCCACTTT. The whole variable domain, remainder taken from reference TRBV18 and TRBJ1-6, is NAGVMQNPRHLVRRRGQEARLRCSPMKGHSHVYWYRQLPEEGLKFMVYLQKENIIDESGMPKERFSAEFPKEGPSILRIQQVVRGDSAAYFCASSPLARAQTNSPLHFGNGTRLTVT.

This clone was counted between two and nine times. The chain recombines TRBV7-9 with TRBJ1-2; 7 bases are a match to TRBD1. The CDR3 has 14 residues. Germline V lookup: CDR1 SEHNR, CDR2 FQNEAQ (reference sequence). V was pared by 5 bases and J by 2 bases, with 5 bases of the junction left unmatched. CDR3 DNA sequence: TGTGCCAGCAGCAACCCGGGACAGAACTATGGCTACACCTTC. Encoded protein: CASSNPGQNYGYTF. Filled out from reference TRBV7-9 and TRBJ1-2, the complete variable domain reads DTGVSQNPRHKITKRGQNVTFRCDPISEHNRLYWYRQTLGQGPEFLTYFQNEAQLEKSRLLSDRFSAERPKGSFSTLEIQRTEQGDSAMYLCASSNPGQNYGYTFGSGTRLTVV.

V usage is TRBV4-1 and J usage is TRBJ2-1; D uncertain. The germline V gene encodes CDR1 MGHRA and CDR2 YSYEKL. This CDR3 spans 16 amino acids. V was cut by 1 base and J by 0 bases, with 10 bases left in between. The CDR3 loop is CASSQVDLISYNEQFF. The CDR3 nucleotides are TGCGCCAGCAGCCAAGTTGATCTAATCTCCTACAATGAGCAGTTCTTC.